This TCR beta chain appears in the sequencing data of a study of T-cell memory formation after mild COVID-19 (dated by TCRdb to the early 2020s). Describing the broader study: Most TCR sequence clusters were specific to one of the two donors. T-cell clones expanding and contracting after mild COVID-19 in a couple of donors were tracked by longitudinal TCRalpha and TCRbeta repertoire sequencing. Two young, previously healthy adult volunteers, one female and one male, were included in the cohort.

To note about this clonotype: No antigen is known for it. Within one base of it there is no much larger clone, and no base qualities were kept.

Study-wide findings and limitations: Whether the second-wave clones peaking on day 37 were SARS-CoV-2 specific was not confirmed. From day 15 to 85, contracting clones showed balanced CD4/CD8 phenotypes, whereas a second wave of clones that expanded from day 15 to 37 leaned towards CD4+. Some responding clones were detected in pre-infection memory, suggesting pre-existing cross-reactive memory T cells joined the SARS-CoV-2 response. Only a couple of mild cases were covered in the study, and larger cohorts including severe cases with pre-infection samples were considered necessary. Contracting CD4+ clones turned up mainly in the CM and EM memory subsets, whereas EMRA was where CD8+ clones were enriched.

Ficoll-Paque density gradient centrifugation was the method used to isolate PBMCs. Sequencing was carried out with an Illumina NovaSeq 6000. TCRalpha and TCRbeta cDNA libraries were constructed by 5'RACE with constant-segment primers, with sample barcodes and unique molecular identifiers being introduced. RNA was extracted from every sample with Trizol reagent. Libraries were amplified in two PCR steps, with a second sample barcode and Illumina TruSeq adapters added in the second step. Sequencing of the libraries was done on an Illumina NovaSeq, producing 2 x 150 bp paired-end reads. The authors processed their data as follows. With migec v1.2.7, reads were demultiplexed and then collapsed into UMI-guided consensus sequences. With mixcr v2.1.11, UMI consensuses were aligned to TRA and TRB V and J templates and assembled into clonotypes. Expanded or contracted clonotypes were those called significant by both edgeR and NoisET, with noise models trained on biological replicates. edgeR calls used a false discovery rate-adjusted p below 0.01 and a log2 fold-change threshold of 1. As an exploratory analysis of dynamics, max-normalized trajectories of the 1000 most abundant clonotypes were examined with PCA combined with hierarchical clustering. Separately sequenced CD4+ and CD8+ repertoires were used to assign the CD4 or CD8 phenotype of responding clones. The public sequencing data were trimmed at Q25 with fastp and processed into clonotypes with MiXCR by TCRdb, which kept only in-frame beta chains. Rows with one shared CDR3 protein collapse into an entry with the most common genes and DNA. Here the V and J calls rest on TCRdb's processing, not on the authors' analysis. Within this sample are fewer than 350,000 distinct CDR3 sequences, with about a sixth of them counted one time only. The top ten hold about 21% of the sample.

V is trimmed back by 6 bases and J by 1 base, and the junction contains 6 bases that no gene match accounts for. The CDR3 runs 14 amino acids, cysteine and phenylalanine included. Of all the DNA, just the CDR3 is kept, 42 bases in frame from base 1. For CDR1 and CDR2, the germline V gene lists SGHRS and YFSETQ. The chain employs TRBV5-1 and TRBJ2-7; 8 bases in between match TRBD1. This clonotype was sampled from a man aged 18 to 29 who had mild COVID-19 (a few samples of this study predate the infection). The sample titles of this study are shuffled in the database, so cell type and time point are left out; the donor was told from shared clones. The sequenced material came from PBMCs or a T cell subset sorted from them (not recorded which). The CDR3 region has the sequence CASKTGAISYEQYF. The bases are TGCGCCAGCAAGACAGGGGCGATATCCTACGAGCAGTACTTC.